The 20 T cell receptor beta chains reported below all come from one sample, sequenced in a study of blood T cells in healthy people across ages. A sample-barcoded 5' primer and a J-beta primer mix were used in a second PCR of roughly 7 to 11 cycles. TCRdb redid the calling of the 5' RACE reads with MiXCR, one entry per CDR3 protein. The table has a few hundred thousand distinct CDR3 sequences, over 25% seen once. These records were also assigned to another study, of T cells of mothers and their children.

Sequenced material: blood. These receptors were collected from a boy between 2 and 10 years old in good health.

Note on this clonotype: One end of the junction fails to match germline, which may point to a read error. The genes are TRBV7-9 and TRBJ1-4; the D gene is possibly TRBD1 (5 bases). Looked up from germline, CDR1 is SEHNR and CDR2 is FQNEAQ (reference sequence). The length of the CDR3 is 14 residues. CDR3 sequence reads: CASNLGHGREKLFF. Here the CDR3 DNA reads TGTGCCAGCAACTTAGGACACGGACGGGAAAAACTGTTTTTT. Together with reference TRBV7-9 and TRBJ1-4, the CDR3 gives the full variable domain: DTGVSQNPRHKITKRGQNVTFRCDPISEHNRLYWYRQTLGQGPEFLTYFQNEAQLEKSRLLSDRFSAERPKGSFSTLEIQRTEQGDSAMYLCASNLGHGREKLFFGSGTQLSVL.

The CDR3 DNA sequence: TGCAGCGCTCTCCTAAACAGGGAAGAGACCCAGTACTTC. Translated, it gives CSALLNREETQYF. V and J are TRBV29-1 and TRBJ2-5; the D gene is possibly TRBD1 (6 bases). Deletions cut 7 bases from V and 3 bases from J, with 15 bases between. Germline-derived CDR1 and CDR2 are SQVTM and ANQGSEA. The CDR3 contains 13 residues. Together with reference TRBV29-1 and TRBJ2-5, the CDR3 gives the full variable domain: SAVISQKPSRDICQRGTSLTIQCQVDSQVTMMFWYRQQPGQSLTLIATANQGSEATYESGFVIDKFPISRPNLTFSTLTVSNMSPEDSSIYLCSALLNREETQYFGPGTRLLVL.

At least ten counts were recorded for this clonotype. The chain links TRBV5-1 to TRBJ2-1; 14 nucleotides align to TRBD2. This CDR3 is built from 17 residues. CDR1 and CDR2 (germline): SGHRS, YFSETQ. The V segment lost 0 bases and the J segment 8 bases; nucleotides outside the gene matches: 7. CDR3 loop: CASSLVRGTSGGDEQFF. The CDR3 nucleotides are TGCGCCAGCAGCTTGGTCCGCGGGACTAGCGGGGGCGATGAGCAGTTCTTC.

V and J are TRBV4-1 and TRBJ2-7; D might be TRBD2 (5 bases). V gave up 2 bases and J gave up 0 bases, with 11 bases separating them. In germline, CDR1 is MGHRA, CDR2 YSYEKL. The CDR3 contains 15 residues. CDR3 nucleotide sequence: TGCGCCAGCAGCCAAAACGGGATCACCTCCTACGAGCAGTACTTC. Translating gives CASSQNGITSYEQYF.

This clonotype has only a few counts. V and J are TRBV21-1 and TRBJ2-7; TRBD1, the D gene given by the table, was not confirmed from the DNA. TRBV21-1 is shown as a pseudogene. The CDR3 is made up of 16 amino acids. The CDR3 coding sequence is TGTGCCAGCAGCAAACGCGGGGCTCCCATTTCCGGCGAGCAGTACTTC. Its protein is CASSKRGAPISGEQYF.

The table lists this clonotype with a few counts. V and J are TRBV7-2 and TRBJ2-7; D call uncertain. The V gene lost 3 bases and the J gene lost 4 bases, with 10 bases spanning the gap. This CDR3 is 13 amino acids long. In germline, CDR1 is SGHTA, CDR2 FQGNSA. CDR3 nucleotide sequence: TGTGCCAGCAGCTTGATTAGGGCGTACGAGCAGTACTTC. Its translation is CASSLIRAYEQYF. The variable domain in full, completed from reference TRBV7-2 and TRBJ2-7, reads GAGVSQSPSNKVTEKGKDVELRCDPISGHTALYWYRQSLGQGLEFLIYFQGNSAPDKSGLPSDRFSAERTGGSVSTLTIQRTQQEDSAVYLCASSLIRAYEQYFGPGTRLTVT.

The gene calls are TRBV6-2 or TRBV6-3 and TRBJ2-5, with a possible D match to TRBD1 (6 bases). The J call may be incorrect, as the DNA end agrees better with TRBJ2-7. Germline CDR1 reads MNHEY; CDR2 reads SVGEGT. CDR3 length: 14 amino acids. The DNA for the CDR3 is TGTGCCAGCAGTTACTCGGGGGCTAGCTACGAGCAGTACTTC. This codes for CASSYSGASYEQYF.

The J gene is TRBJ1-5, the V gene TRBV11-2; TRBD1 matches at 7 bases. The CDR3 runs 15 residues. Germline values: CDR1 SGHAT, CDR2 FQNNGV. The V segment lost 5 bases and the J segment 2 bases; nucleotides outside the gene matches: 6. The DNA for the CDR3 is TGTGCCAGCAGCCGAACAGGGGTTGGCAATCAGCCCCAGCATTTT. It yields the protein CASSRTGVGNQPQHF.

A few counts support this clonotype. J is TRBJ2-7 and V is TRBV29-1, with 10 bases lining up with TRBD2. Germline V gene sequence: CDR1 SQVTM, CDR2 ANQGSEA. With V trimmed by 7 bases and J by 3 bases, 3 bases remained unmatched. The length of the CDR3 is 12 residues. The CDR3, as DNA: TGCAGCGCAGCTAGCGGGAGCTACGAGCAGTACTTC. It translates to CSAASGSYEQYF.

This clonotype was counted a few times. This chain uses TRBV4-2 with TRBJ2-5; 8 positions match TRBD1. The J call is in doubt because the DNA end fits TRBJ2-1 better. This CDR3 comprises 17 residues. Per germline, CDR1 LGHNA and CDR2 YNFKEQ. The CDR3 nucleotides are TGTGCCAGCAGCCTGTCAGTTCAGGGGGCCTCGGGGTATGAGCAGTTCTTC. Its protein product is CASSLSVQGASGYEQFF.

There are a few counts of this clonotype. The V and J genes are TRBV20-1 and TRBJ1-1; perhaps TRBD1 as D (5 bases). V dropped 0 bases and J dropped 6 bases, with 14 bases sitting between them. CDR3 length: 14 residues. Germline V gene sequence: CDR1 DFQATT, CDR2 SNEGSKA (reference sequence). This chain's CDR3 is CSARDVRDFPEAFF. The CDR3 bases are TGCAGTGCTAGAGATGTCCGGGACTTCCCTGAAGCTTTCTTT.

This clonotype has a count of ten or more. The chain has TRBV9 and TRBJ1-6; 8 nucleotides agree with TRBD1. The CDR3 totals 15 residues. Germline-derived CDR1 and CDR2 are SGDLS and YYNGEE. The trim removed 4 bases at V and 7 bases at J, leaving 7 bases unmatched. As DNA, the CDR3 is TGTGCCAGCAGCCCCCGGACAGGGAGCAATTCACCCCTCCACTTT. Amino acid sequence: CASSPRTGSNSPLHF. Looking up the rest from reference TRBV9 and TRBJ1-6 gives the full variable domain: DSGVTQTPKHLITATGQRVTLRCSPRSGDLSVYWYQQSLDQGLQFLIQYYNGEERAKGNILERFSAQQFPDLHSELNLSSLELGDSALYFCASSPRTGSNSPLHFGNGTRLTVT.

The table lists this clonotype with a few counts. The CDR3 region has the DNA TGTGCCAGCACCTCGAAGGGTGCATCCTACGAGCAGTACTTC. Its translation: CASTSKGASYEQYF. The V and J genes are TRBV5-5 and TRBJ2-7; no definite D call. The germline V and J ends were trimmed by 6 bases and 1 base, with 14 bases remaining between them. Germline V CDR1 and CDR2: SGHKS, YYEKEE (reference sequence). The CDR3 runs to 14 residues.

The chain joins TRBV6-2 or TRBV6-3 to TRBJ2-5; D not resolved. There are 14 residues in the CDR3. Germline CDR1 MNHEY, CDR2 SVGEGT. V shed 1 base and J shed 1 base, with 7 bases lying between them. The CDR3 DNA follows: TGTGCCAGCAGTTACTTGAGAAGCCAAGAGACCCAGTACTTC. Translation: CASSYLRSQETQYF.

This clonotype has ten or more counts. The CDR3 loop is CASSVSGKETQYF. The CDR3 bases are TGTGCCAGCAGCGTAAGCGGTAAAGAGACCCAGTACTTC. This chain uses TRBV9 with TRBJ2-5; maybe TRBD2 (5 bases). V was pared by 1 base and J by 3 bases, with 7 bases between. The CDR3 extends over 13 amino acids. Germline CDR1 SGDLS, CDR2 YYNGEE.

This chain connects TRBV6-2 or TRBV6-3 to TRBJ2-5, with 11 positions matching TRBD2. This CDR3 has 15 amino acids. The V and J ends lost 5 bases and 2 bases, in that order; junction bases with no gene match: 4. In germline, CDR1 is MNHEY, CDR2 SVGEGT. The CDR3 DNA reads TGTGCCAGCAGTGAGGGGACTAGCGGACAAGAGACCCAGTACTTC. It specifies CASSEGTSGQETQYF.

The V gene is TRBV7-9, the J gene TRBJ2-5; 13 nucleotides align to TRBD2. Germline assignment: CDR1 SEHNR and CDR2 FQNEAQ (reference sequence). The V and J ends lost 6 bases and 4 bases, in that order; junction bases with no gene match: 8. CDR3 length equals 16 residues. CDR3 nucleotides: TGTGCCAGCAGTCGCACACTAGCGGGGGGGCTAGAGACCCAGTACTTC. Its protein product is CASSRTLAGGLETQYF. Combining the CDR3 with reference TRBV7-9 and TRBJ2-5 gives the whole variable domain DTGVSQNPRHKITKRGQNVTFRCDPISEHNRLYWYRQTLGQGPEFLTYFQNEAQLEKSRLLSDRFSAERPKGSFSTLEIQRTEQGDSAMYLCASSRTLAGGLETQYFGPGTRLLVL.

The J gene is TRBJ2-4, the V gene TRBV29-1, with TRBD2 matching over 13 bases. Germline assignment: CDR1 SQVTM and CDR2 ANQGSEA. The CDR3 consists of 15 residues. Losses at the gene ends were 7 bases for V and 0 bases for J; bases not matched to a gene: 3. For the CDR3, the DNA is TGCAGCGCTACTAGCGGGAGGGTAGCCAAAAACATTCAGTACTTC. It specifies CSATSGRVAKNIQYF.

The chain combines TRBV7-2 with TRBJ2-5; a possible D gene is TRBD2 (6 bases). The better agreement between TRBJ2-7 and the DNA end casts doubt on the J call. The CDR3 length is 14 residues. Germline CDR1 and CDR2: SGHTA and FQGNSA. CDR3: CASSGGLPPYEQYF. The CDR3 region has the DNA TGTGCCAGCAGCGGGGGACTCCCACCCTACGAGCAGTACTTC.

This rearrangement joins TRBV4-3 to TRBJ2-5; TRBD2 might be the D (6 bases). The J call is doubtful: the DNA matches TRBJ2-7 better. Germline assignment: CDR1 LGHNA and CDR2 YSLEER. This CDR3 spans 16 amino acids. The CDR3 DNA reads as TGCGCCAGCAGCCAAGATGCTAGCCGGAGGGCTATCGAGCAGTACTTC. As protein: CASSQDASRRAIEQYF.